This T cell receptor (beta chain) was captured by sequencing in a study of T cell repertoires in cytomegalovirus infection. Across the study: CMV infection and matching HLA type were both indicated by public TCR beta signatures.

Trimming pared 8 bases from V and 3 bases from J, leaving 17 bases between. Looked up from germline, CDR1 is MDHEN and CDR2 is SYDVKM. CDR3 size: 14 residues. TCRdb fed the reads into MiXCR, producing one record per CDR3 protein. Of around 490,000 distinct CDR3 sequences in the sample, less than 30% were seen once. This clonotype has just a few counts. The specimen sequenced was PBMCs. The J gene is TRBJ2-7, the V gene TRBV28, with D perhaps given as TRBD1 or TRBD2 (5 bases each). The receptor comes from a human donor in good health (CMV status not recorded). Some clones in this sample may be carry-over from other donors' samples. CDR3 in amino acids: CASYTPGTVYEQYF. In DNA, the CDR3 is TGTGCCAGCTATACCCCCGGGACGGTCTACGAGCAGTACTTC.